This TCR beta chain originates from a study of blood T cell repertoires in COVID-19. At the level of the study: The origin of the acute and convalescent COVID-19 samples was the United States, Italy and Spain.

Generated by immunoSEQ multiplex PCR, the TCRdb table keeps only in-frame clones and is missing some. This table holds over 600,000 clones, approximately 90% found once. The CDR3 is 16 amino acids. This clone has just a few counts. The V gene is TRBV21-1, the J gene TRBJ2-1; the table gives TRBD2 as D, unverified against the DNA. TRBV21-1 is listed as a pseudogene. What was sequenced was peripheral blood. This receptor was obtained from a woman between 18 and 29 years old with acute or convalescent COVID-19. The CDR3, as DNA: TGTGCCAGCAGCGAGGATCGGGGGGGACATGAATCTGAGCAGTTCTTC. Protein product: CASSEDRGGHESEQFF.